This T cell receptor (beta chain) was recorded in a study of T cell repertoires in cytomegalovirus infection. Study results and caveats: HLA-C-restricted CMV clonotypes gave the most frequent clonotype in two of eight donors. Summed frequency of shared TCR beta families picked out CMV carriers who also had the relevant HLA.

A note on this clonotype: The antigen is unknown.

TCRdb analysed the reads with MiXCR anew, one entry per CDR3 protein. The profile covers around 900,000 distinct CDR3 sequences, with approximately 33% appearing a single time and roughly 13% taken by the ten largest. Between the trimmed V and J ends, which lost 5 bases and 0 bases, there was a span of 10 bases. The CDR3 runs to 14 residues. Germline CDR1 LNHNV, CDR2 YYDKDF (reference sequence). This sequence joins TRBV15 and TRBJ1-1; D remains ambiguous. The sequence was obtained from a human donor in good health (CMV status not recorded). Some clones in this sample may be carry-over from other donors' samples. The sequencing here drew on cultured CD8+ T cells from PBMCs, taken from culture after CMV antigen stimulation. The CDR3 DNA follows: TGTGCCACCAGCCCCCAAAGCATGAACACTGAAGCTTTCTTT. It yields the protein CATSPQSMNTEAFF.